Presented here are 17 T cell receptor beta chains from one specimen sequenced in a study of OX40 agonist ivuxolimab in advanced cancers. Method: immunoSEQ multiplex PCR; TCRdb's copy keeps in-frame clones and lacks some. The profile covers approximately 84,000 clones, with roughly nine tenths appearing a single time and roughly 0.2% taken by the ten largest. This material consisted of CD4+ or CD8+ T cells sorted from blood, taken in a trial of the OX40 agonist ivuxolimab. Source of these receptors: an adult with an advanced solid tumor such as melanoma, head and neck, liver or kidney cancer.

This chain links TRBV19 with TRBJ2-1; maybe TRBD2 (8 bases). Per germline, CDR1 LNHDA and CDR2 SQIVND (reference sequence). Trimming removed 0 bases from V and 6 bases from J, with 15 bases in between. The length of the CDR3 is 16 residues. CDR3 amino acids: CASSIERGAGGNEQFF. Written as DNA, the CDR3 is TGTGCCAGTAGTATAGAGCGGGGGGCAGGGGGCAATGAGCAGTTCTTC. Looking up the rest from reference TRBV19 and TRBJ2-1 gives the full variable domain: DGGITQSPKYLFRKEGQNVTLSCEQNLNHDAMYWYRQDPGQGLRLIYYSQIVNDFQKGDIAEGYSVSREKKESFPLTVTSAQKNPTAFYLCASSIERGAGGNEQFFGPGTRLTVL.

V gene TRBV7-2 combines with J gene TRBJ2-7, with 10 nucleotides matching TRBD2. The CDR3 runs 14 residues. Germline V gene lookup returns CDR1 SGHTA and CDR2 FQGNSA. V dropped 5 bases and J dropped 11; count of bases not matched to a gene: 12. CDR3 DNA sequence: TGTGCCAGCAGCCAGGGACTAGCGAGAAAGGGGGAGTACTTC. Protein sequence: CASSQGLARKGEYF.

This clone appeared a single time. The rearrangement joins TRBV10-2 to TRBJ1-3; the D gene is possibly TRBD1 (5 bases). The V and J ends lost 7 bases and 1 base respectively, with 8 bases between them. The CDR3 is made up of 13 amino acids. Germline CDR1 is WSHSY and CDR2 is SAAADI. CDR3 DNA: TGCGCCAGCACCCGGACATCTGGAAACACCATATATTTT. Protein product: CASTRTSGNTIYF.

The chain couples TRBV14 to TRBJ2-3; a possible D gene is TRBD1 (5 bases). The germline gives CDR1 SGHDN, CDR2 FVKESK. Trimming took 1 base from V and 0 from J, leaving 17 bases between them. The CDR3 loop spans 18 amino acids. CDR3 bases: TGTGCCAGCAGCCAAGCTAACCTGACAGCCTTAAGCACAGATACGCAGTATTTT. Translated: CASSQANLTALSTDTQYF.

V is TRBV19 and J is TRBJ2-1; 9 bases are a match to TRBD2. V dropped 5 bases and J dropped 7; count of bases not matched to a gene: 9. There are 15 residues in the CDR3. Germline assignment: CDR1 LNHDA and CDR2 SQIVND (reference sequence). The DNA for the CDR3 is TGTGCCAGTAGTTACGGACTAGCGAGGGGTAATGAGCAGTTCTTC. Its translation is CASSYGLARGNEQFF.

The rearrangement links TRBV11-2 to TRBJ1-5; unclear D gene. This CDR3 has 16 residues. The germline CDR1 and CDR2 sequences are SGHAT and FQNNGV. The ends were cut back, 6 bases at V and 3 bases at J, with 18 bases in the middle. The CDR3 loop is CASSRTGIGNNQPQHF. In nucleotides, the CDR3 is TGTGCCAGCAGTCGAACGGGTATAGGGAACAATCAGCCCCAGCATTTT.

The rearrangement links TRBV11-3 to TRBJ1-5; 8 positions agree with TRBD1. The junction had 8 bases not matched to a gene; V was cut back by 5 bases and J by 5 bases. The CDR3 sequence is 15 residues long. CDR1 is SGHNT and CDR2 is YENEEA in the germline V gene. The CDR3 loop reads CASSDRGSSDQPQHF. The CDR3 bases are TGTGCCAGCAGCGACAGGGGTTCGAGCGATCAGCCCCAGCATTTT.

The V call is TRBV30, the J call TRBJ1-2, with D perhaps matching TRBD1 (5 bases). CDR1 is GTSNPN and CDR2 is SVGIG in the germline V gene (reference sequence). V was shortened by 5 bases and J by 0 bases, with 16 bases between the two germline ends. The CDR3 has 15 residues. The CDR3 protein is CAWGPSGVANYGYTF. The CDR3 DNA sequence: TGTGCCTGGGGCCCTTCGGGGGTAGCTAACTATGGCTACACCTTC.

This chain joins TRBV5-4 and TRBJ2-6; the match to TRBD1 covers 7 bases. Germline CDR1 SGHNT, CDR2 YYREEE (reference sequence). The V and J ends lost 4 bases and 0 bases, in that order; junction bases with no gene match: 7. The CDR3 spans 17 residues. The CDR3 reads CASSTGVSRSGANVLTF. CDR3 nucleotides: TGTGCCAGCAGCACAGGGGTTTCGCGCTCTGGGGCCAACGTCCTGACTTTC.

This chain connects TRBV9 to TRBJ1-2; TRBD1 might be the D (5 bases). V gave up 2 bases and J gave up 1 base, with 15 bases separating them. This CDR3 region has 16 residues. Germline V gene lookup returns CDR1 SGDLS and CDR2 YYNGEE. Here the CDR3 reads CASSVERGSRNYGYTF. In DNA, the CDR3 is TGTGCCAGCAGCGTCGAGAGGGGCTCTCGTAACTATGGCTACACCTTC.

The chain uses TRBV30 and TRBJ1-6; the match to TRBD1 covers 8 bases. The V segment lost 4 bases and the J segment 5 bases; nucleotides outside the gene matches: 1. The CDR3 length is 13 residues. Germline lookup yields CDR1 GTSNPN and CDR2 SVGIG (reference sequence). CDR3 protein: CAWTGGDNSPLHF. The CDR3, as DNA: TGTGCCTGGACAGGGGGCGATAATTCACCCCTCCACTTT.

The J gene is TRBJ1-2, the V gene TRBV19; 8 bases map to TRBD1. Germline V gene sequence: CDR1 LNHDA, CDR2 SQIVND (reference sequence). Unmatched junction bases numbered 13, after V lost 8 bases and J lost 5 bases. The CDR3 consists of 15 residues. The CDR3: CASRPGQGAWYGYTF. For the CDR3, the DNA is TGTGCCAGTCGCCCGGGCCAGGGGGCGTGGTATGGCTACACCTTC.

The V call is TRBV11-3, the J call TRBJ2-2; D unresolved. Germline V gene sequence: CDR1 SGHNT, CDR2 YENEEA. This CDR3 has 13 residues. V lost 0 bases, J lost 6 bases, and 5 bases lay in between. The CDR3 loop reads CASSLDVSGELFF. The CDR3 bases are TGTGCCAGCAGCTTAGATGTTTCCGGGGAGCTGTTTTTT.

This chain uses TRBV5-1 with TRBJ2-5; 9 bases map to TRBD2. The J segment lost 1 base and the V segment lost 0 bases, leaving 7 bases of the junction unmatched. CDR1 is SGHRS and CDR2 is YFSETQ in the germline V gene. The CDR3 runs to 17 residues. The CDR3 DNA follows: TGCGCCAGCAGCTTGGATTGGGCGGGAGGGGGCCAAGAGACCCAGTACTTC. It is translated as CASSLDWAGGGQETQYF.

The rearrangement links TRBV5-8 to TRBJ2-3, with 7 nucleotides matching TRBD1. CDR3 length equals 15 residues. Germline V gene sequence: CDR1 SGHTS, CDR2 YDEGEE. V shed 6 bases and J 1 base; nucleotides not matched to a gene: 8. Written as DNA, the CDR3 is TGTGCCAGCACCCATTTGGGACAGCGCACAGATACGCAGTATTTT. This encodes CASTHLGQRTDTQYF.

The chain's CDR3 is CASGLDTINEQFF. Written as DNA, the CDR3 is TGTGCTAGTGGTTTGGACACAATCAATGAGCAGTTCTTC. The V call is TRBV12-5, the J call TRBJ2-1, with D uncertain. V gave up 1 base and J gave up 6 bases, with 7 bases separating them. This CDR3 is built from 13 residues. Germline V gives CDR1 LGHNT, CDR2 FRNRAP.

V is TRBV27 and J is TRBJ1-2; 7 nucleotides match TRBD1. CDR3 length equals 14 residues. Trimming took 0 bases from V and 5 from J; bases not matched to a gene: 3. The germline V gene has CDR1 MNHEY and CDR2 SMNVEV (reference sequence). DNA for the CDR3: TGTGCCAGCAGTTTATCTAACAGGGGATATGGCTACACCTTC. Protein sequence: CASSLSNRGYGYTF.